This TCR beta chain was recorded in a study of blood T cell repertoires in COVID-19. Background on the study: Samples taken during acute and convalescent COVID-19 were collected in the United States, Italy and Spain.

Per germline, CDR1 LGHDT and CDR2 YNNKEL (reference sequence). The CDR3 covers 14 residues. J was trimmed by 12 bases and V by 2 bases; bases with no gene match: 12. In the study's own analysis: It was from reference gene primer amplification that nucleated cell counts were estimated. Measured with immunoSEQ multiplex PCR; TCRdb has only the in-frame clones, and not every one. The V and J calls and clone size were taken over from that table, and D and trimming were inferred from the DNA. The table has some 240,000 clones, 85% to 90% seen once; the top ten hold 4.6%. Sequencing used peripheral blood. This TCR derives from a woman aged 40 to 50 who had recovered from COVID-19. J is TRBJ1-1 and V is TRBV3-1 (or the pseudogene TRBV3-2); 7 positions match TRBD1. The CDR3 region has the DNA TGTGCCAGCAGCCAAAAAGGGGGCCCCGGGAGAACTTTCTTT. The encoded protein is CASSQKGGPGRTFF.